Listed here are 16 T cell receptor beta chains from one sample, sequenced in a study of CD4 T cells in relation to SARS-CoV-2 and coronaviruses. Using immunoSEQ multiplex PCR, the repertoire was profiled, and TCRdb retains in-frame clones only, with some absent. The data show tens of thousands of clones, around 92% seen once. The specimen was naive CD4+ T cells from PBMCs. Regarding subset: naive CD4+ T cells isolated by negative enrichment. The source is an adult with COVID-19.

This clone was counted only a few times. The gene calls are TRBV5-6 and TRBJ1-6; D ambiguous. The CDR3 consists of 14 residues. Germline V gene lookup returns CDR1 SGHDT and CDR2 YYEEEE. The V end was cut by 2 bases, the J end by 7 bases, with 10 bases between. CDR3 DNA sequence: TGTGCCAGCAGCTTCGGGCAGACCAATTCACCCCTCCACTTT. It translates to CASSFGQTNSPLHF. Full variable domain (missing parts from reference TRBV5-6 and TRBJ1-6): DAGVTQSPTHLIKTRGQQVTLRCSPKSGHDTVSWYQQALGQGPQFIFQYYEEEERQRGNFPDRFSGHQFPNYSSELNVNALLLGDSALYLCASSFGQTNSPLHFGNGTRLTVT.

The J gene is TRBJ2-7, the V gene TRBV7-9, with D maybe TRBD2 (5 bases). Deletions cut 0 bases from V and 2 bases from J, with 11 bases between. Germline CDR1 SEHNR, CDR2 FQNEAQ (reference sequence). This CDR3 is 15 amino acids long. This CDR3 reads CASSLALDWAYEQYF. CDR3 DNA sequence: TGTGCCAGCAGCTTAGCGCTGGACTGGGCCTACGAGCAGTACTTC. Variable domain in full (rest from reference TRBV7-9 and TRBJ2-7): DTGVSQNPRHKITKRGQNVTFRCDPISEHNRLYWYRQTLGQGPEFLTYFQNEAQLEKSRLLSDRFSAERPKGSFSTLEIQRTEQGDSAMYLCASSLALDWAYEQYFGPGTRLTVT.

The V and J genes are TRBV7-3 and TRBJ2-1, with TRBD2 matching 7 bases. This CDR3 has 16 residues. CDR1 is SGHTA, CDR2 FQGTGA, per germline. V lost 2 bases to trimming and J lost 2 bases; unmatched junction nucleotides: 6. Here the CDR3 reads CASSLVGGSPYNEQFF. CDR3 in DNA: TGTGCCAGCAGCTTAGTTGGCGGGAGTCCCTACAATGAGCAGTTCTTC.

The rearrangement links TRBV5-1 to TRBJ1-2; the D gene is possibly TRBD1 (5 bases). The CDR3 length is 13 residues. Germline V CDR1 and CDR2: SGHRS, YFSETQ. Trimming left V 3 bases short and J 6 bases short, with 12 bases between. Written as DNA, the CDR3 is TGCGCCAGCAGCTCCCCAGGCAGGGATGGCTACACCTTC. It codes for CASSSPGRDGYTF.

The chain has TRBV5-1 and TRBJ2-7; 7 bases match TRBD1. Germline V gene data show CDR1 as SGHRS and CDR2 as YFSETQ. V lost 0 bases, J lost 2 bases, and 5 bases stayed unmatched. This CDR3 comprises 15 residues. The CDR3 loop is CASSLVTGQPYEQYF. The CDR3 DNA reads TGCGCCAGCAGCTTGGTGACAGGGCAACCCTACGAGCAGTACTTC.

CDR3 sequence reads: CARRWGGPYNEQFF. The CDR3 bases are TGTGCCAGAAGATGGGGGGGACCCTACAATGAGCAGTTCTTC. This chain links TRBV5-3 with TRBJ2-1, with 7 bases aligning to TRBD2. TRBV5-3 is noted as an ORF with a role that remains uncertain. V lost 5 bases and J lost 2; bases outside the gene matches: 4. This CDR3 is built from 14 residues.

This clone has only a few counts. This chain's CDR3 is CASMGGKRLETQYF. The CDR3 DNA sequence: TGTGCCAGCATGGGCGGGAAAAGATTGGAGACCCAGTACTTC. The V call is TRBV6-5, the J call TRBJ2-5; tentatively, D is TRBD2 (6 bases). Trimming cost V 7 bases and J 5 bases, with 17 bases left between them. This CDR3 is 14 amino acids long. Germline CDR1 and CDR2: MNHEY and SVGAGI.

CDR3 amino acids: CASTSGWGAGANVLTF. In nucleotides, the CDR3 is TGTGCCAGCACCTCCGGATGGGGAGCTGGGGCCAACGTCCTGACTTTC. The V and J genes are TRBV3-1 (or the pseudogene TRBV3-2) and TRBJ2-6; a possible D gene is TRBD2 (5 bases). The V end was cut by 7 bases, the J end by 2 bases, with 15 bases between. The CDR3 is 16 amino acids. CDR1 and CDR2 (germline): LGHDT, YNNKEL (reference sequence).

The chain couples TRBV5-4 to TRBJ2-5; D may be TRBD2 (6 bases). With 0 bases removed from V and 5 bases from J, the gap between germline ends came to 8 bases. The V gene's germline CDR1 is SGHNT and CDR2 YYREEE (reference sequence). CDR3 length equals 13 residues. CDR3 bases: TGTGCCAGCAGCTTGGAAGGGAGGGAGACCCAGTACTTC. Its translation is CASSLEGRETQYF.

The chain joins TRBV3-1 (or the pseudogene TRBV3-2) to TRBJ2-1; D may be TRBD2 (6 bases). Germline V gene lookup returns CDR1 LGHDT and CDR2 YNNKEL (reference sequence). Trimming stripped 4 bases from V and 7 bases from J, with 11 bases between. The CDR3 runs 13 residues. CDR3 bases: TGTGCCAGCAGCCCCCTCGCGGGGAATGAGCAGTTCTTC. Residues: CASSPLAGNEQFF.

The chain combines TRBV4-3 with TRBJ2-1; TRBD2 agrees at 12 bases. The J segment lost 2 bases and the V segment lost 4 bases, leaving 3 bases of the junction unmatched. The CDR3 loop spans 16 amino acids. Germline V CDR1 and CDR2: LGHNA, YSLEER. The CDR3 DNA is TGCGCCAGCAGCCGCAGACTAGCGGGAGCCTACAATGAGCAGTTCTTC. Translation: CASSRRLAGAYNEQFF.

V is TRBV3-1 (or the pseudogene TRBV3-2) and J is TRBJ2-3; D perhaps matches TRBD2 (6 bases). The germline V and J ends were trimmed by 3 bases and 0 bases, with 13 bases remaining between them. The germline CDR1 and CDR2 sequences are LGHDT and YNNKEL (reference sequence). CDR3 length: 16 residues. The CDR3 reads CASSQIASASTDTQYF. The CDR3, as DNA: TGTGCCAGCAGCCAGATCGCTAGCGCCAGCACAGATACGCAGTATTTT.

This sequence joins TRBV7-2 and TRBJ2-1, with D hard to call. The CDR3 totals 15 residues. Germline V gene data show CDR1 as SGHTA and CDR2 as FQGNSA. Trimming removed 0 bases from V and 0 bases from J, with 6 bases in between. This CDR3 reads CASSLAVSSYNEQFF. CDR3 sequence (DNA): TGTGCCAGCAGCTTAGCCGTGAGCTCCTACAATGAGCAGTTCTTC.

The chain carries TRBV2 and TRBJ2-7, with D maybe TRBD2 (5 bases). CDR3 size: 14 residues. The V gene's germline CDR1 is SNHLY and CDR2 FYNNEI. Trimming stripped 4 bases from V and 2 bases from J, with 12 bases between. CDR3 loop: CASSVGRRAYEQYF. CDR3 coding DNA: TGTGCCAGCAGTGTAGGGAGACGGGCCTACGAGCAGTACTTC.

V usage is TRBV5-4 and J usage is TRBJ2-5; TRBD2 aligns across 15 bases. The CDR3 extends over 15 amino acids. After removal of 4 bases from V and 6 bases from J, the junction contained 4 bases not matched to a gene. CDR1 SGHNT and CDR2 YYREEE come from the germline V gene (reference sequence). CDR3 protein: CASSRTSGREKTQYF. The CDR3 nucleotides read TGTGCCAGCAGCCGGACTAGCGGGAGGGAGAAGACCCAGTACTTC. Full variable domain (remainder filled in from reference TRBV5-4 and TRBJ2-5): ETGVTQSPTHLIKTRGQQVTLRCSSQSGHNTVSWYQQALGQGPQFIFQYYREEENGRGNFPPRFSGLQFPNYSSELNVNALELDDSALYLCASSRTSGREKTQYFGPGTRLLVL.

The chain couples TRBV27 to TRBJ1-1; weak D call: TRBD1 (6 bases). Deletions cut 4 bases from V and 0 bases from J, with 15 bases between. The CDR3 spans 16 residues. Germline CDR1 is MNHEY and CDR2 is SMNVEV (reference sequence). The chain's CDR3 is CASSSRGGYMNTEAFF. CDR3 nucleotides: TGTGCCAGCAGTTCCAGGGGTGGATACATGAACACTGAAGCTTTCTTT.